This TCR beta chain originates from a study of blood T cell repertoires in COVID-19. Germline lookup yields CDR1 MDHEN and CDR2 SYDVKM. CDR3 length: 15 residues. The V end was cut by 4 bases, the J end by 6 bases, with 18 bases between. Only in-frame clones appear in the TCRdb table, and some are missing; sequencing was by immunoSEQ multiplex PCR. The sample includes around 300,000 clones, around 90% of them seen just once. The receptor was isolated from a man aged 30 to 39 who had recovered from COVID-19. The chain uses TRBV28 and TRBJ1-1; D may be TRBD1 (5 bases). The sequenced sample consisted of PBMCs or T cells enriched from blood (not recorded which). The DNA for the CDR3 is TGTGCCAGCAGTTCCTCCATACGGGGGGTTTCTGAAGCTTTCTTT. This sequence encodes CASSSSIRGVSEAFF.